What follows is one T cell receptor (beta chain) and its context. An end of the junction does not agree with germline; a read error may underlie this. The data were taken from a study of neoadjuvant anti-PD-1 for oral cavity cancer. Study-level background: Around day 43, patients without progression received a fourth nivolumab dose before surgery.

Sample time point: after neoadjuvant nivolumab, at surgical resection. Sequenced by immunoSEQ multiplex PCR; TCRdb stores in-frame clones only, minus some. Found here are about 42,000 clones, approximately 80% of them singletons; the top ten hold 4.5% to 5%. The sample was PBMCs, taken after nivolumab (anti-PD-1) treatment. This receptor was obtained from a person aged 35-79 years with oral cavity squamous cell carcinoma.

The DNA of the CDR3 is TGTGCCAACAGCGCTAATCCAGTATTTTCGGGGGCAGGGGGTCATGAAAAACTGTTTTTT. This translates into CANSANPVFSGAGGHEKLFF. The V gene is TRBV9, the J gene TRBJ1-4, with 7 bases that match TRBD1. CDR3 length: 20 amino acids. CDR1 SGDLS and CDR2 YYNGEE come from the germline V gene. The complete variable domain, with remaining parts taken from reference TRBV9 and TRBJ1-4, reads DSGVTQTPKHLITATGQRVTLRCSPRSGDLSVYWYQQSLDQGLQFLIQYYNGEERAKGNILERFSAQQFPDLHSELNLSSLELGDSALYFCANSANPVFSGAGGHEKLFFGSGTQLSVL.